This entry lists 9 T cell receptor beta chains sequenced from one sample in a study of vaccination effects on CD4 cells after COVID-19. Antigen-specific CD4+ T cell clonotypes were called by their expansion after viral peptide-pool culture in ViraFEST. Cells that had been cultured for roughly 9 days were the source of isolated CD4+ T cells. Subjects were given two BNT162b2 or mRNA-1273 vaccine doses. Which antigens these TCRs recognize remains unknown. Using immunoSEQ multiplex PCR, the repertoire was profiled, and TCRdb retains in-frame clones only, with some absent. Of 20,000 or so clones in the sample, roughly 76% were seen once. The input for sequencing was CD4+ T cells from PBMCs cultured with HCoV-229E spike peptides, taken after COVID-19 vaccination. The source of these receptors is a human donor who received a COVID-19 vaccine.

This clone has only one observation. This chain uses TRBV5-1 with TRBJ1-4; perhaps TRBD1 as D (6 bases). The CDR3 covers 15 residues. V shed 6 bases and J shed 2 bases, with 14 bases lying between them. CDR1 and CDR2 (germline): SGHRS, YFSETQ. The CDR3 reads CASTSQGQTNEKLFF. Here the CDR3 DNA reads TGCGCCAGCACCTCCCAAGGACAGACTAATGAAAAACTGTTTTTT.

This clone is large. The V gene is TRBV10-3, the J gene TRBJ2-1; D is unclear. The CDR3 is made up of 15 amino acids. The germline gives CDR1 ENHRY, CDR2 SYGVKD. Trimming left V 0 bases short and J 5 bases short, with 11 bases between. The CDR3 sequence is CAISESGGRHNEQFF. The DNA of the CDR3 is TGTGCCATCAGTGAGTCTGGTGGGCGTCACAATGAGCAGTTCTTC.

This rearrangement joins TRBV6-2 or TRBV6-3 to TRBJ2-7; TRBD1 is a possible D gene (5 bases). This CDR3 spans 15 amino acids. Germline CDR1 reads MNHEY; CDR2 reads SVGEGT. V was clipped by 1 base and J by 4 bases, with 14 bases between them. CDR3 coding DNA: TGTGCCAGCAGTTACTTGGCAGGGCTTCGGTACGAGCAGTACTTC. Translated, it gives CASSYLAGLRYEQYF.

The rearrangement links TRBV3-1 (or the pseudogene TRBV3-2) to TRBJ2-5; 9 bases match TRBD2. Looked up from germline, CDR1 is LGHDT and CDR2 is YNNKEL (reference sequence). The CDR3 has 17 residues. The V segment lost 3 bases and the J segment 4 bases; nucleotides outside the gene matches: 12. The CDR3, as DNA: TGTGCCAGCAGCCAGTACGGTAGCGGGAGTTCCCTAGAGACCCAGTACTTC. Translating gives CASSQYGSGSSLETQYF.

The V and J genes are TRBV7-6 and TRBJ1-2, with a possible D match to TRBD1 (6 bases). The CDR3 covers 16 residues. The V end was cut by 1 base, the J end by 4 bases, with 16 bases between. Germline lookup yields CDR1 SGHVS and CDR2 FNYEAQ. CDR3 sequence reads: CASSLDGGGLGYGYTF. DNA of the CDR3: TGTGCCAGCAGCTTAGATGGGGGCGGTCTAGGCTATGGCTACACCTTC.

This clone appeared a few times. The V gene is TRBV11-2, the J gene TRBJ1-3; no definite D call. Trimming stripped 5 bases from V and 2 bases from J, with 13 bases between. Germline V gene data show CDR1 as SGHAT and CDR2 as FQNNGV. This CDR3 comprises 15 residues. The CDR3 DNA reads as TGTGCCAGCAGCAGTGCGTTGGTAACTGGAAACACCATATATTTT. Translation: CASSSALVTGNTIYF.

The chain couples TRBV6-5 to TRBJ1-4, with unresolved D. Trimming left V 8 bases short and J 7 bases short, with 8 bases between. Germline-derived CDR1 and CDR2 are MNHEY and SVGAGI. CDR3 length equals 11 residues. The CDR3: CASRQFEKLFF. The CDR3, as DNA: TGTGCCAGCCGGCAGTTTGAAAAACTGTTTTTT.

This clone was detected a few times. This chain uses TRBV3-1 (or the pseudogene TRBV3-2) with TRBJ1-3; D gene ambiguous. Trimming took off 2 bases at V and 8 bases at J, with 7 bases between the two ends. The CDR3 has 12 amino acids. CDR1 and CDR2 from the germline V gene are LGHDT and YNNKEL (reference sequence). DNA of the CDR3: TGTGCCAGCAGCCAAATCGGATACACCATATATTTT. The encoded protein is CASSQIGYTIYF.

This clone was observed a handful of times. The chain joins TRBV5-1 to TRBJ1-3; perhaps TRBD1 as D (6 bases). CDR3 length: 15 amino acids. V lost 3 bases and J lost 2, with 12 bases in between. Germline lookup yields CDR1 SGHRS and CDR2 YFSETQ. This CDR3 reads CASSWAGGPGNTIYF. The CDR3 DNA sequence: TGCGCCAGCAGCTGGGCGGGGGGCCCTGGAAACACCATATATTTT.